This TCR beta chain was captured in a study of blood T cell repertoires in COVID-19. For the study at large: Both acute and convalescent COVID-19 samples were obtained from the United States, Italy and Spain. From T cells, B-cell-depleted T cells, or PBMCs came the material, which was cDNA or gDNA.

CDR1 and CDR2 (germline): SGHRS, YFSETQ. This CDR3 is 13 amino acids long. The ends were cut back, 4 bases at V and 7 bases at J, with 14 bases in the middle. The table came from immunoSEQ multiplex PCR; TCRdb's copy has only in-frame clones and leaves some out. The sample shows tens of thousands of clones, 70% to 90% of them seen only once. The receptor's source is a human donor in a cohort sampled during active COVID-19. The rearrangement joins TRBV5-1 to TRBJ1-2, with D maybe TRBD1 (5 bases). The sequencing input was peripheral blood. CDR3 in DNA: TGCGCCAGCAGCCCGGGCGGGGGAGGTGGCTACACCTTC. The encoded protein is CASSPGGGGGYTF.